Shown below are 11 T cell receptor beta chains from a single sample sequenced in a study of T cells in women clearing cervical HPV infection. Some clones are missing from TCRdb's copy, which holds only in-frame ones; the method was immunoSEQ multiplex PCR. The sample totals about 30,000 clones. Sequencing was carried out using blood buffy coat. Receptor source: a woman aged 18 to 75 with a cervical HPV16 infection that either progressed to CIN3+ or cleared (not recorded which).

Regarding this clone: Read data end 3 residues before the CDR3 end; the end is taken from the germline J gene. J is TRBJ2-7 and V is TRBV6-2 or TRBV6-3, with 7 positions matching TRBD1. The V gene's germline CDR1 is MNHEY and CDR2 SVGEGT. Losses at the gene ends were 7 bases for V and 3 bases for J; bases not matched to a gene: 9. This CDR3 has 14 residues. The sequenced part of the CDR3 DNA is TGTGCCAGCACCCTGACAGGGCTTTACTACGAG. It codes for CASTLTGLYYE. The full CDR3 reads CASTLTGLYYEQYF.

A note on this clone: Sequencing ends 3 residues short of the CDR3 end; the germline J gene provides the rest. The chain is built from TRBV29-1 and TRBJ1-2; TRBD1 is a possible D gene (5 bases). The CDR3 is 16 amino acids. Germline-derived CDR1 and CDR2 are SQVTM and ANQGSEA. The CDR3 region is CSVRDDSLSLGDDYTF. The sequenced part of the CDR3 DNA is TGCAGCGTTCGAGACGACTCACTGTCCTTAGGGGATGAC. Drawing the rest from reference TRBV29-1 and TRBJ1-2, the complete variable domain is SAVISQKPSRDICQRGTSLTIQCQVDSQVTMMFWYRQQPGQSLTLIATANQGSEATYESGFVIDKFPISRPNLTFSTLTVSNMSPEDSSIYLCSVRDDSLSLGDDYTFGSGTRLTVV.

Concerning this clone itself: The read falls 3 residues short of the CDR3 end, and the missing part is taken from the germline J gene. V is TRBV2 and J is TRBJ2-5, with 11 positions matching TRBD1. In germline, CDR1 is SNHLY, CDR2 FYNNEI. CDR3 length: 14 amino acids. After removal of 6 bases from V and 5 bases from J, the junction contained 5 bases not matched to a gene. The part of the CDR3 DNA that was read is TGTGCCAGCAGCCGGGACAGGGGGTACGAGACC. Protein sequence: CASSRDRGYET. The entire CDR3 protein is CASSRDRGYETQYF.

Notes on this clone: The CDR3 end is not reached by the read, which stops 3 residues before it; the germline J gene fills it in. The gene calls are TRBV18 and TRBJ2-1; D is ambiguous. The CDR3 totals 13 residues. Trimming stripped 2 bases from V and 5 bases from J, with 7 bases between. CDR1 is KGHSH, CDR2 LQKENI, per germline. CDR3 DNA, as far as it was read: TGTGCCAGCTCACCAGGCCAAGACAATGAG. Residues: CASSPGQDNE. The entire CDR3 sequence reads CASSPGQDNEQFF.

Of note for this clone: Coverage ceases 3 residues before the CDR3 finishes, and the germline J gene fills in the end. The V and J genes are TRBV29-1 and TRBJ1-4; D gene uncertain. Looked up from germline, CDR1 is SQVTM and CDR2 is ANQGSEA. This CDR3 is built from 13 residues. Trimming cost V 4 bases and J 0 bases, with 6 bases left between them. This CDR3 reads CSVGGATNEKLFF. The CDR3 bases that were read are TGCAGCGTTGGCGGGGCAACTAATGAAAAA.

Here the CDR3 reads CASSYPGNYGYTF. The CDR3 DNA, read in part, is TGTGCCAGCAGTTACCCAGGGAACTATGGC. V is TRBV6-2 or TRBV6-3 and J is TRBJ1-2; tentatively, D is TRBD1 (5 bases). The read ends 3 residues shy of where the CDR3 ends; the end is completed using the germline J gene. Germline V lookup: CDR1 MNHEY, CDR2 SVGEGT. Trimming pared 2 bases from V and 2 bases from J, leaving 6 bases between. The CDR3 has 13 amino acids.

A word on this clone: The sequence runs out 3 residues before the end of the CDR3; the remainder is reconstructed from the germline J gene. This sequence joins TRBV30 and TRBJ1-2; D is undetermined. Germline CDR1 reads GTSNPN; CDR2 reads SVGIG (reference sequence). The CDR3 runs to 13 residues. This chain's CDR3 is CAWRVPNNDIYTF. Partial CDR3 DNA: TGTGCCTGGAGAGTGCCGAACAATGACATC. The full variable domain, completed using reference TRBV30 and TRBJ1-2, is SQTIHQWPATLVQPVGSPLSLECTVEGTSNPNLYWYRQAAGRGLQLLFYSVGIGQISSEVPQNLSASRPQDRQFILSSKKLLLSDSGFYLCAWRVPNNDIYTFGSGTRLTVV.

A remark on this clone: The read ends 3 residues early relative to the CDR3; the germline J gene fills the gap. The chain combines TRBV20-1 with TRBJ2-7; no definite D call. The CDR3 is 14 amino acids. Between the trimmed V and J ends, which lost 3 bases and 0 bases, there was a span of 12 bases. Germline assignment: CDR1 DFQATT and CDR2 SNEGSKA (reference sequence). CDR3 DNA (partial): TGCAGTGCTAGCGGCAGGCCGCACTCCTACGAG. Translating gives CSASGRPHSYE. The full CDR3 sequence reads CSASGRPHSYEQYF.

Turning to this clone: The missing CDR3 end, 3 residues past where the read stops, is filled in from the germline J gene. V usage is TRBV6-2 or TRBV6-3 and J usage is TRBJ1-1, with 7 bases matching TRBD1. The CDR3 runs 15 residues. Per the germline V gene, CDR1 is MNHEY and CDR2 is SVGEGT. The trim removed 7 bases at V and 4 bases at J, leaving 12 bases unmatched. CDR3 region: CASIQGGGGVTEAFF. The CDR3 DNA, read in part, is TGTGCCAGCATCCAAGGCGGAGGGGGCGTCACTGAA.

Partial CDR3 DNA: TGCGCCAGCAGCTTGGGTGCCCAGGGGCGCGAACCTTATGGC. Its translation: CASSLGAQGREPYG. The whole CDR3 is CASSLGAQGREPYGYTF. The chain links TRBV5-1 to TRBJ1-2, with D maybe TRBD1 (6 bases). From the germline J gene comes the end of the CDR3, since the read stops 3 residues before it. Germline CDR1 reads SGHRS; CDR2 reads YFSETQ. The V end lost 0 bases, the J end lost 5 bases, and 20 bases lay between the germline ends. The CDR3 loop spans 17 amino acids.

A note on this clone: Read data end 3 residues before the CDR3 end; the end is taken from the germline J gene. The chain employs TRBV6-1 and TRBJ1-1; weak D call: TRBD1 (5 bases). Trimming left V 2 bases short and J 4 bases short, with 14 bases between. The CDR3 totals 15 residues. Germline V lookup: CDR1 MNHNS, CDR2 SASEGT. CDR3 DNA (partial): TGTGCCAGCAGTGAATTCAGGGATAGGGTCACTGAA. Its protein is CASSEFRDRVTE. The whole CDR3 protein reads CASSEFRDRVTEAFF.